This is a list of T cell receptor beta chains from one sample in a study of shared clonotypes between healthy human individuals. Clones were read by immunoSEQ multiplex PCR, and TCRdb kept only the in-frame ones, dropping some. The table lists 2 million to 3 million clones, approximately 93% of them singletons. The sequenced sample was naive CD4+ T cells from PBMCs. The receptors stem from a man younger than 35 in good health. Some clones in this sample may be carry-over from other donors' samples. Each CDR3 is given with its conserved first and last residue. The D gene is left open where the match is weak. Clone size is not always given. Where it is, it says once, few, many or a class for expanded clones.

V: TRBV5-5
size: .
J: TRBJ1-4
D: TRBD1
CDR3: CASSPTGGGGNEKLFF
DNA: TGTGCCAGCAGCCCCACAGGGGGCGGGGGTAATGAAAAACTGTTTTTT

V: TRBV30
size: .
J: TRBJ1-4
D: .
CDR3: CAWSVSREKLFF
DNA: TGTGCCTGGAGTGTATCGCGTGAAAAACTGTTTTTT

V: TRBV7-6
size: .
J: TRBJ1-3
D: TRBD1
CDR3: CASSLGDSSGNTIYF
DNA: TGTGCCAGCAGCTTAGGGGACAGCTCTGGAAACACCATATATTTT

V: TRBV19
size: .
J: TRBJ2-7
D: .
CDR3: CASSPQTASSYEQYF
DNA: TGTGCCAGTAGTCCCCAGACAGCGAGCTCCTACGAGCAGTACTTC

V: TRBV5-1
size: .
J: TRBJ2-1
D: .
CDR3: CASSLGDNSYWNEQFF
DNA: TGCGCCAGCAGCTTAGGGGACAATTCATATTGGAATGAGCAGTTCTTC

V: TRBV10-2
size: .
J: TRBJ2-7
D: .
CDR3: CASSERGVAYEQYF
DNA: TGCGCCAGCAGTGAAAGGGGGGTTGCCTACGAGCAGTACTTC

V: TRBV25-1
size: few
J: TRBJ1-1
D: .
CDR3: CASREQSEAFF
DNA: TGTGCCTCCCGGGAACAATCTGAAGCTTTCTTT

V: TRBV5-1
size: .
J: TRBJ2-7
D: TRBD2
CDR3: CASSPPSGSSYEQYF
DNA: TGCGCCAGCAGCCCCCCTAGCGGAAGCTCCTACGAGCAGTACTTC

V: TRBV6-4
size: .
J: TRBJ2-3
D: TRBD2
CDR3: CASSGWLAGPRDTQYF
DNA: TGTGCCAGCAGTGGGTGGCTAGCGGGACCTCGGGATACGCAGTATTTT

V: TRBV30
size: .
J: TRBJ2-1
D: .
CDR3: CAWRAGSSYNEQFF
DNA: TGTGCCTGGAGGGCGGGTAGCTCCTACAATGAGCAGTTCTTC

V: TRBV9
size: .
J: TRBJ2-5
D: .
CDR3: CASSPGPTQETQYF
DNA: TGTGCCAGCAGCCCGGGACCGACCCAAGAGACCCAGTACTTC

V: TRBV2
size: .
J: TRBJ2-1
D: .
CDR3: CASSEARTPLGQFF
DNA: TGTGCCAGCAGTGAAGCCAGGACACCCCTGGGGCAGTTCTTC

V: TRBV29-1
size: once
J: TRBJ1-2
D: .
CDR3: CSVESQTYGYTF
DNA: TGCAGCGTTGAAAGTCAAACCTATGGCTACACCTTC

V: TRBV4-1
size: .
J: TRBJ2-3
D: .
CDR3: CASSPRPEDSRTQYF
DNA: TGCGCCAGCAGCCCCCGGCCGGAGGACTCTAGGACGCAGTATTTT

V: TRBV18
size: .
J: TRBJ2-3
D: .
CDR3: CASSPLPTTGITDTQYF
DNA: TGTGCCAGCTCACCTCTCCCTACGACAGGTATCACAGATACGCAGTATTTT

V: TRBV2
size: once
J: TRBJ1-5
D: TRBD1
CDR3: CASSGPGGSNQPQHF
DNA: TGTGCCAGCAGTGGTCCAGGGGGGAGCAATCAGCCCCAGCATTTT

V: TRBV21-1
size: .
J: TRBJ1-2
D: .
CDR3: CASSKASF
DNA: TGTGCCAGCAGCAAGGCCAGCTTC

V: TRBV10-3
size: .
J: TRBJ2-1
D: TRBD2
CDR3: CAISGPRAAGLAGQRSYNEQFF
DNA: TGTGCCATCAGTGGGCCCCGTGCTGCAGGACTAGCGGGCCAAAGATCCTACAATGAGCAGTTCTTC

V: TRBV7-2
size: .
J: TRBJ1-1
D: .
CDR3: CASSSHRLGMEAFF
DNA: TGTGCCAGCAGCTCGCACCGACTAGGTATGGAAGCTTTCTTT

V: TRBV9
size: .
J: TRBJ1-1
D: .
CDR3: CASSVAGDTEAFF
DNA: TGTGCCAGCAGCGTCGCGGGGGACACTGAAGCTTTCTTT

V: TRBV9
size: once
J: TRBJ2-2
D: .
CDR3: CASSVVPGRTGELFF
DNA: TGTGCCAGCAGCGTAGTGCCAGGGCGCACCGGGGAGCTGTTTTTT

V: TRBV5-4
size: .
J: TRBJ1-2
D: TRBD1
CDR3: CASSPGTGDYGYTF
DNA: TGTGCCAGCAGCCCCGGGACAGGGGACTATGGCTACACCTTC

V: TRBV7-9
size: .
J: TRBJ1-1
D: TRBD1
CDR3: CASRRDRGDTEAFF
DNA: TGTGCCAGCAGACGGGACAGGGGGGACACTGAAGCTTTCTTT

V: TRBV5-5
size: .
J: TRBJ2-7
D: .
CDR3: CASSSGTLYEQYF
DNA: TGTGCCAGCAGCTCCGGGACTCTCTACGAGCAGTACTTC

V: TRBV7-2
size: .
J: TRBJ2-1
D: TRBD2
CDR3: CASRLAGGLSEQFF
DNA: TGTGCCAGCAGACTAGCGGGAGGGCTATCTGAGCAGTTCTTC

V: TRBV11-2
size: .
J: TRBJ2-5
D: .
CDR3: CASSLERGTNF
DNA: TGTGCCAGCAGCTTAGAGAGGGGGACCAACTTC

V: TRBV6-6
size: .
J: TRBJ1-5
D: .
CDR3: CASTPPGSDSNQPQHF
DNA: TGTGCCAGCACCCCCCCGGGGTCCGATAGCAATCAGCCCCAGCATTTT

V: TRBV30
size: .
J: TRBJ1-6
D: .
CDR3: CAWSVRYNSPLHF
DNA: TGTGCCTGGAGTGTCCGGTATAATTCACCCCTCCACTTT

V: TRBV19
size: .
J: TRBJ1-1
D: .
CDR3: CASSISSGGTEAFF
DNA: TGTGCCAGTAGTATATCCTCGGGGGGTACTGAAGCTTTCTTT

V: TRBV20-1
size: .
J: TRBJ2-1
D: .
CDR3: CSARDEGEQFF
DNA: TGCAGTGCTAGAGATGAGGGGGAGCAGTTCTTC

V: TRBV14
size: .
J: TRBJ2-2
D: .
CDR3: CASSQTSWNTGELFF
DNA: TGTGCCAGCAGCCAAACTAGCTGGAACACCGGGGAGCTGTTTTTT

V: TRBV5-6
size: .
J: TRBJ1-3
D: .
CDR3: CASSKVSAGNTIYF
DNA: TGTGCCAGCAGCAAGGTGTCAGCGGGCAACACCATATATTTT

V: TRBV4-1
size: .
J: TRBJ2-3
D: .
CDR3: CASSLNDWRETSTDTQYF
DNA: TGCGCCAGCAGCCTAAATGATTGGCGGGAAACTAGCACAGATACGCAGTATTTT

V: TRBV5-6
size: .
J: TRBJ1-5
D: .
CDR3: CASSLQGYGQPQHF
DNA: TGTGCCAGCAGCTTACAGGGTTACGGTCAGCCCCAGCATTTT

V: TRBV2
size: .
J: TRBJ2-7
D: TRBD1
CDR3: CASSDQGQGYEQYF
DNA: TGTGCCAGCAGTGATCAGGGACAGGGGTACGAGCAGTACTTC

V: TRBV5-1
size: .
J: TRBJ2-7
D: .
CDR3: CASSLSGGAYEQYF
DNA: TGCGCCAGCAGCTTGTCGGGGGGCGCCTACGAGCAGTACTTC

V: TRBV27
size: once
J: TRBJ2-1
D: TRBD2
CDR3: CASSLRLAGAQRNEQFF
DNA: TGTGCCAGCAGTTTACGACTAGCGGGCGCCCAGCGCAATGAGCAGTTCTTC

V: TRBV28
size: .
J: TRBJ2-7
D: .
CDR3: CASSLEVRGKQYF
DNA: TGTGCCAGCAGTTTAGAGGTTAGAGGAAAGCAGTACTTC

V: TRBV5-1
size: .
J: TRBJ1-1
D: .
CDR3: CASSLTGQNTEAFF
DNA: TGCGCCAGCAGCTTGACAGGGCAGAACACTGAAGCTTTCTTT

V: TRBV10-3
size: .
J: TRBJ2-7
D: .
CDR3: CAIRNPDSLLSYEQYF
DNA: TGTGCCATCAGGAACCCAGACAGCCTACTATCCTACGAGCAGTACTTC

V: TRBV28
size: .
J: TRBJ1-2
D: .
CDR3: CAMNKQGYGYTF
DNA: TGTGCCATGAATAAACAGGGATATGGCTACACCTTC

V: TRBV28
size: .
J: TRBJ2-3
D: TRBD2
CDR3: CASSPSGRGTDTQYF
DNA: TGTGCCAGCAGCCCCAGCGGGAGAGGCACAGATACGCAGTATTTT

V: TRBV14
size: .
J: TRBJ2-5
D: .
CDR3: CASSQDWGPGAQYF
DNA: TGTGCCAGCAGCCAAGATTGGGGACCGGGGGCCCAGTACTTC

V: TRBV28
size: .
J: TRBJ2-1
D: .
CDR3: CASSLRPGAPTSYNEQFF
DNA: TGTGCCAGCAGTTTACGTCCCGGGGCCCCTACGAGCTACAATGAGCAGTTCTTC

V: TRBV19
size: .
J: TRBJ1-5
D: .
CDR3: CASTPQLSNQPQHF
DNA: TGTGCCAGTACGCCGCAGCTAAGCAATCAGCCCCAGCATTTT

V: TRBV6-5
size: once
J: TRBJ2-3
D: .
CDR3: CASRRQAISTDTQYF
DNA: TGTGCCAGTAGAAGACAGGCCATCAGCACAGATACGCAGTATTTT

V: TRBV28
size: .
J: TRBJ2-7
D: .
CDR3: CASSLSSYEQYF
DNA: TGTGCCAGCAGTTTATCTTCATACGAGCAGTACTTC

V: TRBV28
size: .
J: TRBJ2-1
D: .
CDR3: CASSTQVVAGSEQFF
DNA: TGTGCCAGCAGTACCCAGGTGGTTGCGGGTAGTGAGCAGTTCTTC

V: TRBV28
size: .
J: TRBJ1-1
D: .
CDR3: CASSPYGRGRGFFYTEAFF
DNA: TGTGCCAGCAGTCCGTATGGTCGGGGGCGCGGGTTTTTTTACACTGAAGCTTTCTTT

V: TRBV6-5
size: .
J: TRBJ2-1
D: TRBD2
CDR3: CASSYESGGYNEQFF
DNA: TGTGCCAGCAGTTACGAGTCGGGGGGATACAATGAGCAGTTCTTC

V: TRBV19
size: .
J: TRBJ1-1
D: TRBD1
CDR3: CASSTTWTGGTEAFF
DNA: TGTGCCAGTAGTACGACATGGACAGGGGGAACTGAAGCTTTCTTT

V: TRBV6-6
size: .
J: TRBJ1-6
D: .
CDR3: CASSLSTEPWYSPLHF
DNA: TGTGCCAGCAGTTTGTCGACAGAGCCGTGGTATTCACCCCTCCACTTT

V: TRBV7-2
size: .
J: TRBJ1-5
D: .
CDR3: CASSKRGAREPQHF
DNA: TGTGCCAGCAGCAAACGGGGGGCCCGTGAGCCCCAGCATTTT

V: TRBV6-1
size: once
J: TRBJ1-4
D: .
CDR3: CASRNRLLSEKLFF
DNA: TGTGCCAGCAGGAACAGGCTATTAAGCGAAAAACTGTTTTTT

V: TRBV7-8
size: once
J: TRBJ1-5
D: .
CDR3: CASSLALPEEPQHF
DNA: TGTGCCAGCAGCTTAGCGCTCCCCGAGGAGCCCCAGCATTTT

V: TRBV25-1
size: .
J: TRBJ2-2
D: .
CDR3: CASSESGTAYTGELFF
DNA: TGTGCCAGCAGTGAAAGCGGGACAGCCTACACCGGGGAGCTGTTTTTT